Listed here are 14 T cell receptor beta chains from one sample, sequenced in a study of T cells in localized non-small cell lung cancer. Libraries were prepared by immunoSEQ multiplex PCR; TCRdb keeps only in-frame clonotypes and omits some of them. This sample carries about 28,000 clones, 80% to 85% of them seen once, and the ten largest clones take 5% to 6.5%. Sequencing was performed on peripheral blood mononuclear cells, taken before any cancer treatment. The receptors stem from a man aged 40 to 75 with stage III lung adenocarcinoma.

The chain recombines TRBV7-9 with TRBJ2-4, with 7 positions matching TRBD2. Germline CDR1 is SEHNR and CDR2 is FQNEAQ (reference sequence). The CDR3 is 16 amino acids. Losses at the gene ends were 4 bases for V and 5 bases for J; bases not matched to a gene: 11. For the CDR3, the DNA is TGTGCCAGCAGCTCCCAGCGGGACGGAGGACAAAACATTCAGTACTTC. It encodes CASSSQRDGGQNIQYF.

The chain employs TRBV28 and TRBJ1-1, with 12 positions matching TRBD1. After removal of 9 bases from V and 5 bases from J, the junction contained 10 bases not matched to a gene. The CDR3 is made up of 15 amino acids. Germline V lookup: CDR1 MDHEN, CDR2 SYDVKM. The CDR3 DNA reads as TGTGCCAGTCTCCCGCCGGGACAGGGGGCAACTGAAGCTTTCTTT. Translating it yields CASLPPGQGATEAFF.

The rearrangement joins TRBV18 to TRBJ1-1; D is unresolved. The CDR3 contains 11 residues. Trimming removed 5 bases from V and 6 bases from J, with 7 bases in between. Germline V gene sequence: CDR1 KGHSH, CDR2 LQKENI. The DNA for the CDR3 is TGTGCCAGCTCATCCCCGTCTGAAGCTTTCTTT. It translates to CASSSPSEAFF.

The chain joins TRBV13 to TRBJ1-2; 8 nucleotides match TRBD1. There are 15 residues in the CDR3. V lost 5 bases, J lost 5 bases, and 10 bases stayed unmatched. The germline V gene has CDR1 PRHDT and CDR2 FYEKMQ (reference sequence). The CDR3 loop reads CASSTWTGPEYGYTF. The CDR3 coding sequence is TGTGCCAGCAGCACTTGGACAGGGCCGGAATATGGCTACACCTTC.

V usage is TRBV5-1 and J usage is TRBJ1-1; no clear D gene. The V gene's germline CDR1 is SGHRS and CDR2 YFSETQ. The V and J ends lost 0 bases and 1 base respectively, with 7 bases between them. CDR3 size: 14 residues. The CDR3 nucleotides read TGCGCCAGCAGCTTGGACCCAGGGAACACTGAAGCTTTCTTT. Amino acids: CASSLDPGNTEAFF.

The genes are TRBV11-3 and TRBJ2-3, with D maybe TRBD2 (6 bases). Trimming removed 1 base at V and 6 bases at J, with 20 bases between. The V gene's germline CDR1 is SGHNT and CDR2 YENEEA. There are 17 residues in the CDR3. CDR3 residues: CASSLGLQAGPDDTQYF. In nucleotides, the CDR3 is TGTGCCAGCAGCTTAGGTCTCCAAGCGGGTCCGGACGATACGCAGTATTTT.

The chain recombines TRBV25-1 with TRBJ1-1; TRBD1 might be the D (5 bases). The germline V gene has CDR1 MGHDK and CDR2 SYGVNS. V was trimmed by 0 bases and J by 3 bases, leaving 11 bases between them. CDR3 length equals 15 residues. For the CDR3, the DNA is TGTGCCAGCAGTGAATATGCTGGGGGATACACTGAAGCTTTCTTT. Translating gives CASSEYAGGYTEAFF.

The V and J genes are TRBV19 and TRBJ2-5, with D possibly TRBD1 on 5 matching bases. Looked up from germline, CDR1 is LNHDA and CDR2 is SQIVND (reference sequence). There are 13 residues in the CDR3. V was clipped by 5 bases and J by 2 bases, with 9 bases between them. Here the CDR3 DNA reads TGTGCCAGTAGTGCCGACAGTCAAGAGACCCAGTACTTC. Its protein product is CASSADSQETQYF.

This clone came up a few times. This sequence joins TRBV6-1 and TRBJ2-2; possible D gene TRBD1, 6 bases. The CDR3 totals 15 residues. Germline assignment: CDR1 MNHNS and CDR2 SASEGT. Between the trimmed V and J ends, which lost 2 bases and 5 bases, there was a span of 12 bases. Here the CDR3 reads CASSEFVGGTGELFF. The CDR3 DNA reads TGTGCCAGCAGTGAATTTGTAGGGGGAACCGGGGAGCTGTTTTTT.

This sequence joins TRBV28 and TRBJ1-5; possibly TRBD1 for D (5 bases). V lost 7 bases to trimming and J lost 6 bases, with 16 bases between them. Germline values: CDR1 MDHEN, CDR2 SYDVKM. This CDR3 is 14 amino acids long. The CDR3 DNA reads TGTGCCAGCAACAAGTTCCGGGGCGGTCAGCCCCAGCATTTT. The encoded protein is CASNKFRGGQPQHF.

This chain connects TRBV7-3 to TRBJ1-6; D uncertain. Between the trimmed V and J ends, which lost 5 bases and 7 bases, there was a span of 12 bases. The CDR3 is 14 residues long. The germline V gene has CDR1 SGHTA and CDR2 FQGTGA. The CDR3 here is CASSRGTSNSPLHF. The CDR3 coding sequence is TGTGCCAGCAGCAGAGGTACCTCCAATTCACCCCTCCACTTT.

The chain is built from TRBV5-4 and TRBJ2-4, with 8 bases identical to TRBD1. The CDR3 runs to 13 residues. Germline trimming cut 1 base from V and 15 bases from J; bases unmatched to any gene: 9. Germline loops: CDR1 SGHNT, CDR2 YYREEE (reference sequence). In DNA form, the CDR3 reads TGTGCCAGCAGCTTGAATGATGGACAGGGTCTGTACTTC. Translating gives CASSLNDGQGLYF.

The DNA for the CDR3 is TGTGCCAGCAGTGAAGTGGAAAATTCACCCCTCCACTTT. Translation: CASSEVENSPLHF. The gene calls are TRBV6-4 and TRBJ1-6; unclear D gene. Trimming removed 3 bases at V and 7 bases at J, with 7 bases between. Germline V gene lookup returns CDR1 MRHNA and CDR2 SNTAGT. The CDR3 length is 13 residues.

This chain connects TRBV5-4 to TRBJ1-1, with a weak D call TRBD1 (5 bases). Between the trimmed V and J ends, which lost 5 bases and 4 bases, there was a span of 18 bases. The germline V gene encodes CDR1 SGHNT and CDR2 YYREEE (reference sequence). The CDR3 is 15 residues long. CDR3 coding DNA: TGTGCCAGCAGGCAGTATGGGGCAGGGCTCACTGAAGCTTTCTTT. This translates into CASRQYGAGLTEAFF. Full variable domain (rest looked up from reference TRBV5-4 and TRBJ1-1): ETGVTQSPTHLIKTRGQQVTLRCSSQSGHNTVSWYQQALGQGPQFIFQYYREEENGRGNFPPRFSGLQFPNYSSELNVNALELDDSALYLCASRQYGAGLTEAFFGQGTRLTVV.